This TCR beta chain stems from a study of CD8+ T cells in alopecia areata. RNA was isolated and reverse transcribed to cDNA, the sequencing template. This table comes from immunoSEQ multiplex PCR, and its TCRdb copy is limited to in-frame clones, with some not included. The sample lists under 250,000 clones, around 65% occurring once. This clone was counted between two and nine times. Treatment reported: oral pan-JAK inhibitor, 5-10 mg twice daily. The V gene's germline CDR1 is SEHNR and CDR2 FQNEAQ (reference sequence). Trimming removed 3 bases from V and 1 base from J, with 4 bases in between. The CDR3 is 13 residues long.

Sequences were derived from CD4+ T cells sorted from blood, sampled at approximately week 42, from a patient treated with tofacitinib. This chain joins TRBV7-9 and TRBJ1-5, with D unresolved. The source of this sequence is a human donor with alopecia areata. In nucleotides, the CDR3 is TGTGCCAGCAGCTTTCAAAGCAATCAGCCCCAGCATTTT. This sequence encodes CASSFQSNQPQHF.